The clone carrying this TCR beta chain has just a few counts. There are 16 residues in the CDR3. Germline V gene data show CDR1 as LGHNA and CDR2 as YNFKEQ. Trimming stripped 4 bases from V and 2 bases from J, with 18 bases between. HTBI primers from iRepertoire and Arm-PCR of CDR3 regions yielded the TCR beta libraries. Original analysis: Looking across samples, the authors found approximately 60 TRBV and fewer than 15 TRBJ segments. One entry per CDR3 protein results from TCRdb running MiXCR on the multiplex PCR reads. The authors' filters were not applied to this entry. Altogether hundreds of thousands of distinct CDR3 sequences are present, 20% being singletons, with the ten largest covering 7% to 10%. The sample originates from a study of regulatory T cells in long-lasting Graves disease. Time point: persistent/refractory GD, antithyroid drugs over 5 years with positive TRAb. RNA from PBMCs was the source of the TCR library.

The TCR sequence derives from a female donor with Graves disease. The starting material was peripheral blood mononuclear cells (PBMCs), obtained when the disease was refractory, from a patient treated with antithyroid drugs. V and J are TRBV4-2 and TRBJ2-7; the D gene is possibly TRBD2 (6 bases). Here the CDR3 DNA reads TGTGCCAGCAGCCCAGAGACAATAGCGGTAGCCTACGAGCAGTACTTC. This encodes CASSPETIAVAYEQYF.